These T cell receptor beta chains were read from a single sample in a study of beta chain features in type 1 diabetes. Some clones are missing from TCRdb's copy, which holds only in-frame ones; the method was immunoSEQ multiplex PCR. Here the sample spans more than 550,000 clones, around an eighth being singletons. The source material was naive CD4+ T cells from blood. The receptors here all came from a man between 18 and 29 years old with type 1 diabetes. Both conserved end residues are part of each CDR3. Fields, in order: V gene, D gene, J gene, clone size, CDR3 protein, CDR3 DNA. A D gene is named only where the DNA matches it firmly. The size entry is marked missing in some rows and otherwise reads once, few, many or a size class.

TRBV7-2	-	TRBJ2-7	-	CASSLTQQGLYEQYF	TGTGCCAGCAGCTTGACCCAACAGGGACTCTACGAGCAGTACTTC
TRBV4-1	TRBD2	TRBJ2-1	-	CASSQARTSGTDEQFF	TGCGCCAGCAGCCAAGCGCGGACTAGCGGGACCGATGAGCAGTTCTTC
TRBV9	-	TRBJ2-3	few	CASSIIGTASTDTQYF	TGTGCCAGCAGCATTATCGGGACGGCTAGCACAGATACGCAGTATTTT
TRBV29-1	-	TRBJ2-3	few	CSVGREVVTDTQYF	TGCAGCGTGGGACGTGAGGTAGTTACAGATACGCAGTATTTT
TRBV7-2	TRBD1	TRBJ2-7	few	CASSFVGQGSYEQYF	TGTGCCAGCAGCTTTGTGGGACAGGGCTCCTACGAGCAGTACTTC
TRBV5-1	-	TRBJ2-1	-	CASSSIRVTYNEQFF	TGCGCCAGCAGCTCGATCCGGGTGACCTACAATGAGCAGTTCTTC
TRBV27	-	TRBJ2-3	few	CASSFPGRTDTQYF	TGTGCCAGCAGTTTTCCGGGGCGCACAGATACGCAGTATTTT
TRBV30	-	TRBJ1-6	-	CAWSSRPGTPLHF	TGTGCCTGGAGTTCCCGGCCGGGGACACCCCTCCACTTT
TRBV5-1	-	TRBJ2-5	few	CASSWMGLQETQYF	TGCGCCAGCAGCTGGATGGGACTCCAAGAGACCCAGTACTTC
TRBV7-2	TRBD2	TRBJ2-1	few	CASSLAGRAIVEQFF	TGTGCCAGCAGCTTAGCGGGGAGGGCCATTGTTGAGCAGTTCTTC
TRBV25-1	TRBD1	TRBJ1-4	-	CASSDDRVGGEKLFF	TGTGCCAGCAGTGATGACAGGGTCGGCGGTGAAAAACTGTTTTTT
TRBV19	-	TRBJ2-5	-	CASSSGTLKKTQYF	TGTGCCAGTAGTTCCGGGACCCTCAAGAAGACCCAGTACTTC
TRBV4-1	TRBD2	TRBJ2-3	-	CALRLAGGQDTQYF	TGCGCCCTGCGACTAGCGGGAGGGCAAGATACGCAGTATTTT
TRBV4-1	-	TRBJ2-2	few	CASSQDGLAPATGELFF	TGCGCCAGCAGCCAAGACGGTCTGGCCCCCGCCACCGGGGAGCTGTTTTTT
TRBV18	TRBD1	TRBJ1-1	-	CASSLGPGQENTEAFF	TGTGCCAGCTCACTCGGACCGGGACAGGAGAACACTGAAGCTTTCTTT
TRBV19	-	TRBJ2-6	-	CASRYSGANVLTF	TGTGCCAGTAGGTACTCTGGGGCCAACGTCCTGACTTTC
TRBV6-6	-	TRBJ1-5	few	CASRLAGNQPQHF	TGTGCCAGCCGCCTGGCCGGGAACCAGCCCCAGCATTTT
TRBV7-9	-	TRBJ1-5	few	CASSFLVGGTGNQPQHF	TGTGCCAGCAGCTTCCTCGTCGGGGGGACGGGCAATCAGCCCCAGCATTTT
TRBV25-1	-	TRBJ2-3	few	CASSERGGTDTQYF	TGTGCCAGCAGTGAACGAGGGGGCACAGATACGCAGTATTTT
TRBV5-1	-	TRBJ2-3	-	CASSLGVAVSQADTQYF	TGCGCCAGCAGCTTGGGGGTAGCCGTGTCTCAGGCAGATACGCAGTATTTT
TRBV18	-	TRBJ2-5	-	CASSTWATGMETQYF	TGTGCCAGCTCAACCTGGGCTACAGGGATGGAGACCCAGTACTTC
TRBV4-1	TRBD2	TRBJ2-5	few	CASSLNMAGAETQYF	TGCGCCAGCAGCCTTAACATGGCGGGAGCAGAGACCCAGTACTTC
TRBV9	TRBD2	TRBJ2-1	-	CASSTPLAGVYNEQFF	TGTGCCAGCAGCACACCACTAGCGGGGGTCTACAATGAGCAGTTCTTC
TRBV4-2	TRBD2	TRBJ2-3	few	CASSRGLAGPTDTQYF	TGTGCCAGCAGCCGGGGACTAGCGGGACCCACAGATACGCAGTATTTT
TRBV16	-	TRBJ2-2	few	CASSRRENTGELFF	TGTGCCAGCAGCCGACGGGAGAACACCGGGGAGCTGTTTTTT
TRBV7-9	-	TRBJ1-4	-	CVVGDGRFF	TGTGTTGTAGGGGACGGTAGGTTTTTT
TRBV28	-	TRBJ1-4	-	CASNRIGATNEKLFF	TGTGCCAGCAACCGTATTGGAGCAACTAATGAAAAACTGTTTTTT
TRBV11-1	-	TRBJ2-7	-	CASSLDTARGQYF	TGTGCCAGCAGCCTGGACACGGCGCGAGGGCAGTACTTC
TRBV9	TRBD1	TRBJ2-3	few	CASSGTQGATDTQYF	TGTGCCAGCAGCGGTACCCAGGGGGCCACAGATACGCAGTATTTT
TRBV18	-	TRBJ1-5	-	CASSPTGNSNQPQHF	TGTGCCAGCTCACCTACAGGGAATAGCAATCAGCCCCAGCATTTT
TRBV7-7	-	TRBJ1-1	few	CRTLSMNTEAFF	TGTCGCACGCTTTCAATGAACACTGAAGCTTTCTTT
TRBV30	TRBD1	TRBJ2-1	-	CAWAGTGNNEQFF	TGTGCCTGGGCTGGGACAGGAAACAATGAGCAGTTCTTC
TRBV9	-	TRBJ1-2	few	CASSPSDSYGYTF	TGTGCCAGCAGCCCCAGCGACTCTTATGGCTACACCTTC
TRBV30	TRBD1	TRBJ1-5	few	CAWSFRQGRNQPQHF	TGTGCCTGGAGTTTCCGACAGGGACGCAATCAGCCCCAGCATTTT
TRBV5-1	-	TRBJ2-3	-	CASSLILRLDKDTQYF	TGCGCCAGCAGCTTGATTCTCCGACTAGACAAAGATACGCAGTATTTT
TRBV7-7	-	TRBJ2-3	-	CASSLTGHYTDTQYF	TGTGCTAGCAGCTTAACGGGCCACTACACAGATACGCAGTATTTT
TRBV29-1	TRBD2	TRBJ2-5	-	CSVVDTSGQETQYF	TGCAGCGTCGTCGATACTAGCGGCCAAGAGACCCAGTACTTC
TRBV7-9	-	TRBJ2-1	few	CASSSPQRHEQFF	TGTGCCAGCAGCTCGCCCCAGCGCCATGAGCAGTTCTTC
TRBV7-9	TRBD1	TRBJ1-1	-	CASSLSPQGADTEAFF	TGTGCCAGCAGCTTAAGCCCACAGGGGGCGGACACTGAAGCTTTCTTT
TRBV2	-	TRBJ2-3	few	CASSELGETDTQYF	TGTGCCAGCAGTGAGCTGGGCGAAACAGATACGCAGTATTTT
TRBV14	-	TRBJ2-3	few	CASSQGLLARPDTQYF	TGTGCCAGCAGCCAAGGTCTCCTAGCGCGGCCAGATACGCAGTATTTT
TRBV5-1	-	TRBJ2-3	-	CASSLGARWSTDTQYF	TGCGCCAGCAGCTTGGGGGCCAGATGGAGCACAGATACGCAGTATTTT
TRBV30	TRBD1	TRBJ1-6	few	CAWSPFSGTGYNLLHF	TGTGCCTGGAGTCCATTCTCCGGGACAGGATATAATCTCCTCCACTTT
TRBV7-3	-	TRBJ2-5	-	CASSSLGEESETQYF	TGTGCCAGCAGCTCCCTCGGGGAGGAATCAGAGACCCAGTACTTC
TRBV5-1	TRBD2	TRBJ2-1	-	CASSFPAGVGDEQFF	TGCGCCAGCAGCTTTCCCGCGGGAGTAGGGGATGAGCAGTTCTTC
TRBV28	TRBD1	TRBJ2-7	-	CASTSGGTGYYEQYF	TGTGCCAGCACCTCAGGTGGGACAGGGTATTACGAGCAGTACTTC
TRBV27	-	TRBJ2-3	-	CASSLWAGRHTDTQYF	TGTGCCAGCAGTTTATGGGCAGGACGACACACAGATACGCAGTATTTT
TRBV5-6	-	TRBJ2-3	-	CASSLGRTDTQYF	TGTGCCAGCAGCTTGGGACGCACAGATACGCAGTATTTT
TRBV4-2	-	TRBJ1-3	few	CASSPGQGGFGNTIYF	TGTGCCAGCAGCCCGGGTCAGGGAGGTTTTGGAAACACCATATATTTT
TRBV7-2	-	TRBJ1-2	-	CASSSQSANYGYTF	TGTGCCAGCAGCTCGCAATCGGCTAACTATGGCTACACCTTC
TRBV30	-	TRBJ1-2	-	CAWRRAGELYGYTF	TGTGCCTGGAGGCGCGCGGGGGAGTTATATGGCTACACCTTC
TRBV7-2	-	TRBJ2-1	-	CASSFASSYNEQFF	TGTGCCAGCAGCTTCGCTAGCTCCTACAATGAGCAGTTCTTC
TRBV5-1	-	TRBJ2-7	few	CASSLDTISYEQYF	TGCGCCAGCAGCCTGGACACTATCTCCTACGAGCAGTACTTC